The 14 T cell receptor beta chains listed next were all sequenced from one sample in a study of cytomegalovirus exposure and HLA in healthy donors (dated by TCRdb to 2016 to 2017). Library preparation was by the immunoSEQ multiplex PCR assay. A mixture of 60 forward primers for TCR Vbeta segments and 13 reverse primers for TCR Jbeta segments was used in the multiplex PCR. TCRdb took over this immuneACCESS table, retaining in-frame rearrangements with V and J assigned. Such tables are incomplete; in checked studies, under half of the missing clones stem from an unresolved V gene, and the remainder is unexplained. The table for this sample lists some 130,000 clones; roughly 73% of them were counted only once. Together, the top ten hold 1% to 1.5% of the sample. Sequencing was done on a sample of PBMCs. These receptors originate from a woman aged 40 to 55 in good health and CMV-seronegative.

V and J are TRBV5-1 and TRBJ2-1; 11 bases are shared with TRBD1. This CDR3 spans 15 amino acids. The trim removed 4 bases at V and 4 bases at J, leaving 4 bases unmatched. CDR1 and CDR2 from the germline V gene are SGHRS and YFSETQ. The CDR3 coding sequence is TGCGCCAGCAGCCAAGGGACAGGGGGATACAATGAGCAGTTCTTC. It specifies CASSQGTGGYNEQFF.

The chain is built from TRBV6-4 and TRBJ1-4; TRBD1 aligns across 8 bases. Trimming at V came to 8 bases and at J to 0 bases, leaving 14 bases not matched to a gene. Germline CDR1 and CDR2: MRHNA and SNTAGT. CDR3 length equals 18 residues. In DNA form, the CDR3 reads TGTGCCAGCGGGGGACAGGCGGCTTACGACACAACTAATGAAAAACTGTTTTTT. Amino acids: CASGGQAAYDTTNEKLFF.

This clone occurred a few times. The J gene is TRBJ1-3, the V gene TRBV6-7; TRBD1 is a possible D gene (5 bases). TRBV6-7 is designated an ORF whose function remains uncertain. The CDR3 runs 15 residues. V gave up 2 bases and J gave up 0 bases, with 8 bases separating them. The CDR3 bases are TGTGCCAGCAGTTACCCCGACAGCTCTGGAAACACCATATATTTT. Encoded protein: CASSYPDSSGNTIYF.

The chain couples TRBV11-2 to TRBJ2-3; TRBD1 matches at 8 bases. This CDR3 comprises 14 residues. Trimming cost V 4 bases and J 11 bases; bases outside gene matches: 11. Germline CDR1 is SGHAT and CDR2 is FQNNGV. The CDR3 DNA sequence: TGTGCCAGCAGCTCCCTCGGACAGGGTTCGGGGCAGTATTTT. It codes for CASSSLGQGSGQYF.

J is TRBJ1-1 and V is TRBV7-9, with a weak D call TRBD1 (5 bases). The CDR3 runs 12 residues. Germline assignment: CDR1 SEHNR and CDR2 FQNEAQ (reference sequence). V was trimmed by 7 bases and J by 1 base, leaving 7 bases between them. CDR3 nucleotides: TGTGCCAGCAAACAGGCGAACACTGAAGCTTTCTTT. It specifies CASKQANTEAFF.

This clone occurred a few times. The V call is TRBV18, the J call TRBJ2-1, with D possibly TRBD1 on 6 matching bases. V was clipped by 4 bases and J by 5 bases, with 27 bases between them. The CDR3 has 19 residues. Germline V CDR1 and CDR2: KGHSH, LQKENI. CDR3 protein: CASSLSHFRTAWEHNEQFF. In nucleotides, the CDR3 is TGTGCCAGCTCACTCTCCCATTTCCGGACAGCTTGGGAACACAATGAGCAGTTCTTC. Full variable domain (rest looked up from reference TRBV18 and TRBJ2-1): NAGVMQNPRHLVRRRGQEARLRCSPMKGHSHVYWYRQLPEEGLKFMVYLQKENIIDESGMPKERFSAEFPKEGPSILRIQQVVRGDSAAYFCASSLSHFRTAWEHNEQFFGPGTRLTVL.

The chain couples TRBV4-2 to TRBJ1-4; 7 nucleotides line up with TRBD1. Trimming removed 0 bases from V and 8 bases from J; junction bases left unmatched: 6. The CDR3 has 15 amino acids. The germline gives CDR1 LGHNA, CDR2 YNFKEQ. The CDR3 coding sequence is TGTGCCAGCAGCCAAGAGGAGGGGGCAGGAGAAAAACTGTTTTTT. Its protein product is CASSQEEGAGEKLFF.

The CDR3 loop is CASSSLAIMVADTQYF. CDR3 nucleotides: TGTGCCAGCAGTTCTTTAGCAATAATGGTAGCAGATACGCAGTATTTT. V gene TRBV6-6 combines with J gene TRBJ2-3; D remains unclear. The CDR3 covers 16 residues. The germline V gene has CDR1 MNHNY and CDR2 SVGAGI (reference sequence). The V end was cut by 4 bases, the J end by 4 bases, with 18 bases between.

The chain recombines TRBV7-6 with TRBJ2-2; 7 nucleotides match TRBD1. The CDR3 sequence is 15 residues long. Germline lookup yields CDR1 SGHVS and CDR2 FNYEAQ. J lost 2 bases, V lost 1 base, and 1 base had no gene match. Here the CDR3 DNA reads TGTGCCAGCAGCTTAGAGGGGGCTAACACCGGGGAGCTGTTTTTT. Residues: CASSLEGANTGELFF. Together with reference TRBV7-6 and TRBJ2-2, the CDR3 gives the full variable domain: GAGVSQSPRYKVTKRGQDVALRCDPISGHVSLYWYRQALGQGPEFLTYFNYEAQQDKSGLPNDRFSAERPEGSISTLTIQRTEQRDSAMYRCASSLEGANTGELFFGEGSRLTVL.

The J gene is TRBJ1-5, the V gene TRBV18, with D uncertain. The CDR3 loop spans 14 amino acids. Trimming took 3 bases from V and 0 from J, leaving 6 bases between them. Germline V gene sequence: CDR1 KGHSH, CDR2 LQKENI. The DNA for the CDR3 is TGTGCCAGCTCACCCGGGTATAGCAATCAGCCCCAGCATTTT. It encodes CASSPGYSNQPQHF.

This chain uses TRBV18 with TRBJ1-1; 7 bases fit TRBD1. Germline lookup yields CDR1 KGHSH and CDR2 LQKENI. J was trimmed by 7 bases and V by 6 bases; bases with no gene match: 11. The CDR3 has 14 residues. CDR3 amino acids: CASSLGPGGSEAFF. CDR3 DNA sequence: TGTGCCAGCTCTCTCGGGCCAGGGGGTAGTGAAGCTTTCTTT.

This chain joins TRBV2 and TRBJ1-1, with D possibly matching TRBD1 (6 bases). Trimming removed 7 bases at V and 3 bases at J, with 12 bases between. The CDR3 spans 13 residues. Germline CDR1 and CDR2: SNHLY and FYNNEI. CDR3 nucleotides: TGTGCCAGCAACTTAGAGGGGGACACTGAAGCTTTCTTT. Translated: CASNLEGDTEAFF.

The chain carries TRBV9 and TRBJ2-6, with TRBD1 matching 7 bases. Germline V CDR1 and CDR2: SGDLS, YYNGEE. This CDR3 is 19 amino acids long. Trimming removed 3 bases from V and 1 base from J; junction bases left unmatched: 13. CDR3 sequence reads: CASSGQGTVARSGANVLTF. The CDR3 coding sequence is TGTGCCAGCAGCGGACAAGGGACAGTTGCTCGGTCTGGGGCCAACGTCCTGACTTTC.

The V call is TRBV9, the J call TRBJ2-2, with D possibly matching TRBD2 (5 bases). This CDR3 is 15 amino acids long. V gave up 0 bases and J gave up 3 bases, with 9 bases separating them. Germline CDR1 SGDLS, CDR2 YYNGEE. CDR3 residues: CASSVGGRDTGELFF. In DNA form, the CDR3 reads TGTGCCAGCAGCGTAGGAGGGAGAGACACCGGGGAGCTGTTTTTT.